These T cell receptor beta chains were read from a single sample in a study of prognosis after radiotherapy for stage I lung cancer. One entry per CDR3 protein, called by TCRdb with MiXCR from the multiplex PCR reads. Here the sample spans about 26,000 distinct CDR3 sequences, 25% to 35% being singletons. The source was PBMCs, collected before or after stereotactic body radiation therapy (not recorded which). The receptors were sampled from a donor older than 45 with non-small cell lung cancer. The conserved cysteine and the conserved F or W are not part of the CDR3 here. The size entry is marked missing in some rows and otherwise reads once, few, many or a size class.

TRBV5-6	many	TRBJ2-7	ASSNRDRGWAYEQY
TRBV7-2	once	TRBJ1-1	ASSLPGKRVEAF
TRBV5-5	many	TRBJ1-4	ASSLAAGTGEKLF
TRBV20-1	many	TRBJ2-1	SAREVTTNLDEQF
TRBV19	many	TRBJ1-6	ASRPAGQGGNSPLH
TRBV5-1	many	TRBJ1-1	ASSPGTGLLSTEAF
TRBV6-1	-	TRBJ2-3	ASRETGRQTDTQY
TRBV7-9	-	TRBJ2-7	ASSPPSGEYGQY
TRBV20-1	many	TRBJ1-2	SAPRRGQSYGYT
TRBV25-1	many	TRBJ1-6	ASSARGNSPLH
TRBV6-1	many	TRBJ2-2	ASRGQGRTGELF
TRBV9	-	TRBJ2-7	ASSADSGASSYDQY
TRBV10-3	few	TRBJ2-5	ASAEGGALG
TRBV7-2	-	TRBJ2-5	ASSDSGGKTQY
TRBV5-1	many	TRBJ2-2	ASSLGLAGVRSGELF
TRBV5-4	many	TRBJ2-3	ASSLDGLGGDTQY